These 29 T cell receptor beta chains were sequenced from one sample in a study of T-cell memory formation after mild COVID-19. Via MiXCR, TCRdb re-called the 5' RACE reads, giving one row per CDR3 protein. The sample lists about 260,000 distinct CDR3 sequences, over 15% occurring once. Sequencing was done on a sample of PBMCs or a T cell subset sorted from them (not recorded which). These receptors were obtained from a man younger than 35 who had mild COVID-19 (a few samples of this study predate the infection). Cell type and time point are not known.

This clonotype showed up just a few times. The chain carries TRBV6-5 and TRBJ1-6; a weak D match, TRBD1 (6 bases). The germline V gene encodes CDR1 MNHEY and CDR2 SVGAGI. The CDR3 has 15 residues. V shed 0 bases and J shed 7 bases, with 10 bases lying between them. CDR3 protein: CASSYSQGTNSPLHF. The CDR3 region has the DNA TGTGCCAGCAGTTACTCCCAGGGGACCAATTCACCCCTCCACTTT.

In this sample, this clonotype turned up a few times. The V call is TRBV5-1, the J call TRBJ2-3; no clear D gene. The ends were cut back, 7 bases at V and 4 bases at J, with 16 bases in the middle. CDR1 is SGHRS and CDR2 is YFSETQ in the germline V gene. The CDR3 is 14 residues long. The CDR3 sequence: CASEQTAESDTQYF. The CDR3 nucleotides read TGCGCCAGCGAACAGACCGCCGAATCAGATACGCAGTATTTT.

A few counts support this clonotype. The CDR3, as DNA: TGTGCCAGCACACCCGGGACTACGGGAAACACCATATATTTT. Protein: CASTPGTTGNTIYF. This chain connects TRBV12-3 or TRBV12-4 to TRBJ1-3; weak D call: TRBD1 (5 bases). This CDR3 spans 14 amino acids. V shed 7 bases and J shed 4 bases, with 14 bases lying between them.

This clonotype was observed a few times. This chain uses TRBV6-1 with TRBJ1-1; no firm D call. V lost 0 bases, J lost 4 bases, and 9 bases lay in between. CDR1 MNHNS and CDR2 SASEGT come from the germline V gene. CDR3 length: 14 residues. The DNA for the CDR3 is TGTGCCAGCAGTGAAGCTAGAAGGAGCACTGAAGCTTTCTTT. Protein sequence: CASSEARRSTEAFF.

This clonotype was observed a handful of times. The chain links TRBV7-3 to TRBJ1-1; a weak D match, TRBD1 (6 bases). V lost 1 base to trimming and J lost 7 bases, with 10 bases between them. The CDR3 contains 13 residues. Per germline, CDR1 SGHTA and CDR2 FQGTGA. CDR3 amino acids: CASSLIGTNEAFF. The CDR3 nucleotides are TGTGCCAGCAGCTTAATCGGGACAAATGAAGCTTTCTTT.

The V gene is TRBV30, the J gene TRBJ2-2; 7 bases match TRBD2. Germline V lookup: CDR1 GTSNPN, CDR2 SVGIG (reference sequence). V gave up 3 bases and J gave up 5 bases; unmatched junction bases: 6. This CDR3 has 14 amino acids. CDR3 in amino acids: CAWRRTSRTGELFF. CDR3 coding DNA: TGTGCCTGGAGGCGGACTAGTCGAACCGGGGAGCTGTTTTTT.

This clonotype was observed a single time. The genes are TRBV12-3 or TRBV12-4 and TRBJ2-3, with D tentatively TRBD1 (6 bases). The CDR3 loop spans 15 amino acids. The V gene lost 5 bases and the J gene lost 2 bases, with 14 bases spanning the gap. In nucleotides, the CDR3 is TGTGCCAGCAGTACTACGGGACACATCACAGATACGCAGTATTTT. Translating gives CASSTTGHITDTQYF.

This clonotype was detected ten times or more. The rearrangement joins TRBV7-3 to TRBJ1-5, with D hard to call. The CDR3 consists of 13 residues. V was pared by 3 bases and J by 6 bases, with 9 bases between. The V gene's germline CDR1 is SGHTA and CDR2 FQGTGA. CDR3 residues: CASSLGAGQPQHF. As DNA, the CDR3 is TGTGCCAGCAGCTTGGGAGCCGGTCAGCCCCAGCATTTT.

The rearrangement joins TRBV4-2 to TRBJ2-2; 8 nucleotides align to TRBD1. CDR3 length equals 17 residues. Germline CDR1 is LGHNA and CDR2 is YNFKEQ. J gave up 5 bases and V 4 bases, and 12 bases lay outside the gene matches. This chain's CDR3 is CASSRTQGTGGTGELFF. The CDR3 nucleotides are TGTGCCAGCAGCCGAACGCAGGGGACAGGAGGAACCGGGGAGCTGTTTTTT.

Only a few counts were recorded for this clonotype. The rearrangement joins TRBV7-2 to TRBJ2-1, with TRBD2 identical over 7 bases. Per germline, CDR1 SGHTA and CDR2 FQGNSA. The junction had 4 bases not matched to a gene; V was cut back by 5 bases and J by 0 bases. The CDR3 is 15 amino acids. The CDR3 reads CASSPRGGSYNEQFF. CDR3 bases: TGTGCCAGCAGCCCGCGCGGGGGCTCCTACAATGAGCAGTTCTTC.

The V gene is TRBV7-2, the J gene TRBJ2-3; tentative D call: TRBD2 (5 bases). The CDR3 extends over 14 amino acids. Looked up from germline, CDR1 is SGHTA and CDR2 is FQGNSA. V was trimmed by 8 bases and J by 5 bases, leaving 17 bases between them. This chain's CDR3 is CASVKGWGEDTQYF. CDR3 DNA: TGTGCCAGCGTGAAGGGATGGGGAGAAGATACGCAGTATTTT.

This clonotype was seen repeatedly, ten times or more. The gene calls are TRBV20-1 and TRBJ1-1, with D possibly being TRBD1 (5 bases). There are 13 residues in the CDR3. Trimming pared 0 bases from V and 11 bases from J, leaving 16 bases between. Germline CDR1 reads DFQATT; CDR2 reads SNEGSKA (reference sequence). CDR3: CSARDRGEGKAFF. The DNA for the CDR3 is TGCAGTGCTAGAGATAGGGGCGAGGGCAAGGCTTTCTTT.

V and J are TRBV30 and TRBJ2-1; D is possibly TRBD2 (7 bases). The V gene lost 3 bases and the J gene lost 1 base, with 19 bases spanning the gap. The CDR3 runs to 17 residues. Germline V lookup: CDR1 GTSNPN, CDR2 SVGIG (reference sequence). The CDR3 DNA sequence: TGTGCCTGGAGAGGGGGGGACAAACCCCTGTCCTACAATGAGCAGTTCTTC. It yields the protein CAWRGGDKPLSYNEQFF. Full variable domain (missing parts from reference TRBV30 and TRBJ2-1): SQTIHQWPATLVQPVGSPLSLECTVEGTSNPNLYWYRQAAGRGLQLLFYSVGIGQISSEVPQNLSASRPQDRQFILSSKKLLLSDSGFYLCAWRGGDKPLSYNEQFFGPGTRLTVL.

This clonotype was detected a few times. For the CDR3, the DNA is TGTGCCAGCAGTTACAAGGGGGCGCCTTCTAATTCACCCCTCCACTTT. Protein: CASSYKGAPSNSPLHF. V usage is TRBV6-5 and J usage is TRBJ1-6; the match to TRBD1 covers 7 bases. The CDR3 is 16 residues long. Germline loops: CDR1 MNHEY, CDR2 SVGAGI. Trimming at V came to 2 bases and at J to 6 bases, leaving 7 bases not matched to a gene.

The rearrangement links TRBV2 to TRBJ2-2; tentative D call: TRBD2 (5 bases). V was pared by 10 bases and J by 5 bases, with 20 bases between. CDR1 and CDR2 (germline): SNHLY, FYNNEI. The CDR3 length is 15 residues. CDR3 bases: TGTGCCACTATTTCTGATGGCCCGGGGACCGGGGAGCTGTTTTTT. Translation: CATISDGPGTGELFF.

This clonotype came up a few times. The gene calls are TRBV20-1 and TRBJ1-2, with a tentative D call TRBD1 (5 bases). Trimming removed 3 bases at V and 8 bases at J, with 16 bases between. The CDR3 extends over 13 amino acids. Germline CDR1 is DFQATT and CDR2 is SNEGSKA (reference sequence). The CDR3 DNA follows: TGCAGTGCTAGGCGGGGCCCGGGCGGCGGCTACACCTTC. Protein: CSARRGPGGGYTF.

This clonotype showed up just a few times. The CDR3 protein is CASSLSTSNQPQHF. CDR3 in DNA: TGTGCCAGCAGCTTGTCAACCAGCAATCAGCCCCAGCATTTT. The chain uses TRBV7-2 and TRBJ1-5; D remains unclear. The CDR3 covers 14 residues. V lost 3 bases and J lost 1, with 7 bases in between. In germline, CDR1 is SGHTA, CDR2 FQGNSA. Filled out from reference TRBV7-2 and TRBJ1-5, the complete variable domain reads GAGVSQSPSNKVTEKGKDVELRCDPISGHTALYWYRQSLGQGLEFLIYFQGNSAPDKSGLPSDRFSAERTGGSVSTLTIQRTQQEDSAVYLCASSLSTSNQPQHFGDGTRLSIL.

This clonotype was recorded a few times. V and J are TRBV7-3 and TRBJ2-3; 9 nucleotides align to TRBD1. The trim removed 2 bases at V and 0 bases at J, leaving 3 bases unmatched. There are 16 residues in the CDR3. The germline CDR1 and CDR2 sequences are SGHTA and FQGTGA. The CDR3 sequence: CASSLQGQGSTDTQYF. DNA for the CDR3: TGTGCCAGCAGCTTACAGGGACAGGGAAGCACAGATACGCAGTATTTT.

The J gene is TRBJ2-1, the V gene TRBV20-1; possible D gene TRBD1, 5 bases. CDR1 and CDR2 from the germline V gene are DFQATT and SNEGSKA (reference sequence). V lost 7 bases, J lost 8 bases, and 18 bases lay in between. This CDR3 is built from 13 residues. The CDR3, as DNA: TGCAGTGTCTGGGCCAGGGCTATGGATGAGCAGTTCTTC. Encoded protein: CSVWARAMDEQFF.

This chain joins TRBV6-5 and TRBJ2-5; D remains unclear. This CDR3 is built from 14 residues. Trimming took off 0 bases at V and 4 bases at J, with 9 bases between the two ends. Germline CDR1 and CDR2: MNHEY and SVGAGI. This CDR3 reads CASSYSVVRETQYF. CDR3 in DNA: TGTGCCAGCAGTTACTCGGTCGTCCGAGAGACCCAGTACTTC.

This clonotype showed up just a few times. The V call is TRBV4-2, the J call TRBJ2-1; D remains ambiguous. Germline-derived CDR1 and CDR2 are LGHNA and YNFKEQ. The CDR3 is made up of 12 amino acids. The germline V and J ends were trimmed by 4 bases and 7 bases, with 8 bases remaining between them. CDR3 amino acids: CASSRDANEQFF. CDR3 in DNA: TGTGCCAGCAGCCGGGATGCGAATGAGCAGTTCTTC.

The V and J genes are TRBV7-3 and TRBJ2-1; tentatively, D is TRBD2 (6 bases). V lost 4 bases, J lost 0 bases, and 10 bases lay in between. This CDR3 comprises 15 residues. The V gene's germline CDR1 is SGHTA and CDR2 FQGTGA. DNA of the CDR3: TGTGCCAGCAGCTACGGGGGTAACTCCTACAATGAGCAGTTCTTC. It encodes CASSYGGNSYNEQFF.

This chain connects TRBV4-3 to TRBJ2-3, with a possible D match to TRBD1 (6 bases). Germline-derived CDR1 and CDR2 are LGHNA and YSLEER. Trimming took 2 bases from V and 1 from J, leaving 7 bases between them. The CDR3 sequence is 14 residues long. CDR3 loop: CASSQRQGTDTQYF. CDR3 nucleotide sequence: TGCGCCAGCAGCCAACGACAGGGCACAGATACGCAGTATTTT.

This clonotype was detected many times. The chain couples TRBV5-8 to TRBJ2-1; D may be TRBD2 (5 bases). V lost 4 bases, J lost 12 bases, and 14 bases lay in between. Germline CDR1 is SGHTS and CDR2 is YDEGEE. CDR3 length equals 12 residues. CDR3 region: CASSPDGDRQFF. Here the CDR3 DNA reads TGTGCCAGCAGCCCGGACGGGGATAGGCAGTTCTTC.

The chain has TRBV2 and TRBJ2-2; 7 nucleotides match TRBD1. Losses at the gene ends were 6 bases for V and 5 bases for J; bases not matched to a gene: 6. From germline, CDR1 is SNHLY and CDR2 FYNNEI. CDR3 length equals 14 residues. The CDR3: CASRDDRETGELFF. The CDR3 DNA is TGTGCCAGCAGAGATGACAGGGAAACCGGGGAGCTGTTTTTT.

The chain carries TRBV7-2 and TRBJ2-1, with a tentative D call TRBD1 (6 bases). This CDR3 is built from 13 residues. V lost 2 bases, J lost 4 bases, and 6 bases lay in between. Germline V CDR1 and CDR2: SGHTA, FQGNSA. In nucleotides, the CDR3 is TGTGCCAGCAGCTTAAGGGGGTACAATGAGCAGTTCTTC. Protein product: CASSLRGYNEQFF.

This clonotype came up a few times. The rearrangement joins TRBV15 to TRBJ2-7, with unresolved D. The CDR3 length is 15 residues. CDR1 and CDR2 (germline): LNHNV, YYDKDF (reference sequence). V lost 1 base and J 5 bases, leaving 15 bases between the germline ends. CDR3 nucleotides: TGTGCCACCAGCAGAGCTTCCGCCCTGCCCCACGAGCAGTACTTC. Protein product: CATSRASALPHEQYF.

In its sample, this clonotype was seen a few times. V and J are TRBV10-3 and TRBJ1-6; D is undetermined. Per the germline V gene, CDR1 is ENHRY and CDR2 is SYGVKD. This CDR3 has 14 residues. V shed 0 bases and J shed 11 bases, with 11 bases lying between them. For the CDR3, the DNA is TGTGCCATCAGTGAGTCAGAGGGTTGGGCACCCCTCCACTTT. The encoded protein is CAISESEGWAPLHF.

The chain couples TRBV5-6 to TRBJ2-3; TRBD1 agrees at 7 bases. The V segment lost 4 bases and the J segment 0 bases; nucleotides outside the gene matches: 14. Germline CDR1 is SGHDT and CDR2 is YYEEEE. CDR3 length equals 18 residues. The CDR3, as DNA: TGTGCCAGCAGCCTTGGGCTGACAGGGCGATCTAGCACAGATACGCAGTATTTT. Its protein product is CASSLGLTGRSSTDTQYF.